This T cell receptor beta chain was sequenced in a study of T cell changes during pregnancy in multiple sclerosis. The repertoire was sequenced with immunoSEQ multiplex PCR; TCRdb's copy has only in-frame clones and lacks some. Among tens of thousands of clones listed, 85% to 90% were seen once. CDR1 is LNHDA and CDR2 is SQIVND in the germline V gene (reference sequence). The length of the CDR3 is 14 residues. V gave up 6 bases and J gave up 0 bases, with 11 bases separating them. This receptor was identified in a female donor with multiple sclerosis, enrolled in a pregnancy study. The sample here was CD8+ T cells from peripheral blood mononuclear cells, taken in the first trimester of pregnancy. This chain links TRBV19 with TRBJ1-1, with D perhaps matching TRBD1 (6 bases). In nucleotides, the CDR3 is TGTGCCAGTAGCCCCACAGGGATGAACACTGAAGCTTTCTTT. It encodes CASSPTGMNTEAFF.